This TCR beta chain was sequenced for a study of blood T cells in healthy people across ages. The overall study: Template switching caught about one barcoded beta molecule for each two T cells. Whole-study findings and limits: Higher diversity, along with more naive CD4+ cells, distinguished long-lived donors from aged donors. Diversity of TCR beta correlated strongly with naive T cell percentage. The unknown donor CMV status may have confounded expanded clonotype changes.

Regarding this clonotype: The antigen is undetermined.

PCR was performed a second time for roughly 6 to 12 cycles using a sample-barcoded 5' primer and a J-beta primer mix. TCRdb used MiXCR to reprocess the 5' RACE reads, holding one entry per CDR3 protein. The table records about 1.4 million distinct CDR3 sequences, around 59% of them present only once. Germline values: CDR1 MGHDK, CDR2 SYGVNS. Between the trimmed V and J ends, which lost 7 bases and 6 bases, there was a span of 15 bases. The length of the CDR3 is 14 residues. The source material was blood. J is TRBJ1-4 and V is TRBV25-1; maybe TRBD1 (5 bases). This clonotype originated in a man aged 18 to 30 in good health. CDR3 DNA sequence: TGTGCCAGCAACGACGATGGGGGTGATGAAAAACTGTTTTTT. This translates into CASNDDGGDEKLFF.